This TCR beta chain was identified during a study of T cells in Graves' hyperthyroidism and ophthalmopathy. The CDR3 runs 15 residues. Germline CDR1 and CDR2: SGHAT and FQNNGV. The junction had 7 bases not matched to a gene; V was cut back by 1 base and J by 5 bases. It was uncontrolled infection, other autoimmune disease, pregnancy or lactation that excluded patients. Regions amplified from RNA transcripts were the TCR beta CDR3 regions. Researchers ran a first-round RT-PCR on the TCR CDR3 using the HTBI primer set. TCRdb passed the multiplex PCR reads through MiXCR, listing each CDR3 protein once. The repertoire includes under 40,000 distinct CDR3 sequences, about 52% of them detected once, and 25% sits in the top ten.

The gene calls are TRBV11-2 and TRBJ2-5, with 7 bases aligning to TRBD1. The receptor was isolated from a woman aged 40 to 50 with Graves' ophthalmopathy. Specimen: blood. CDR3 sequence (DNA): TGTGCCAGCAGCTTAGGGGTGGGCAGGGGGGAGACCCAGTACTTC. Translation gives CASSLGVGRGETQYF.